This T cell receptor beta chain is from a study of beta chain features in type 1 diabetes. The trim removed 7 bases at V and 6 bases at J, leaving 11 bases unmatched. CDR3 length: 16 amino acids. Germline lookup yields CDR1 LNHDA and CDR2 SQIVND (reference sequence). The sequenced template was cDNA made from the entire isolated RNA. Millions of reads, on average, came from each naive, central memory and regulatory T cell sample. Profiling relied on immunoSEQ multiplex PCR, and the TCRdb table lists in-frame clones only, not all of them. There are about 130,000 clones in the sample; approximately 9.2% occur only once, and 0.6% to 0.8% lies in the top ten. This clone was seen a few times.

The V call is TRBV19, the J call TRBJ1-4; 10 bases map to TRBD1. Sequenced input: central memory CD4+ T cells from blood. The receptor was isolated from a man in his late teens or twenties in good health. The CDR3 DNA reads as TGTGCCAGTACCCCTCGGGGGGGACAGGGGCATGAAAAACTGTTTTTT. It is translated as CASTPRGGQGHEKLFF.